The present T cell receptor (beta chain) was sequenced within a study of blood T cell repertoires in COVID-19 (TCRdb year 2020). Regarding the research as a whole: Collaborator samples came from the United States, Italy and Spain and covered acute and convalescent phases of COVID-19. The material from the prospective study consisted of cDNA or gDNA derived from T cells, B-cell-depleted T cells, or PBMCs. The dataset comprised deeply sampled blood TCRbeta repertoires from subjects exposed to, actively infected with, or recovered from COVID-19. A freely available public database, intended as a resource for researchers studying the immune response to SARS-CoV-2, is where the repertoires were released. The samples were drawn from the first 160 participants of the ongoing ImmuneRACE study and from some 1,300 subjects provided by 6 global collaborators. Sample metadata almost always included a de-identified subject ID, COVID-19 status, age in years and sex. Where HLA class I and class II types were available, the types were taken from metadata supplied by the sample provider, not from assay-based typing. The investigation overall reported the following: Clinical and demographic metadata were provided uncurated, with the amount varying by source and participant.

The germline V gene sets CDR1 to MDHEN and CDR2 to SYDVKM. Taken from cysteine to phenylalanine, the CDR3 has 14 residues. The CDR3 DNA has 42 bases and is translated from base 1. The V end loses 4 bases and the J end loses 0 bases, and a stretch of 7 bases separates them. Turning to this clone: Its antigen is unknown. Base qualities are not provided; no much larger clone lies one nucleotide away.

TCRbeta CDR3 regions were amplified from genomic DNA by means of the immunoSEQ Assay, a bias-controlled multiplex PCR. For the original study's pipeline: Within the assay, amplification of reference gene primers was used to estimate how many nucleated cells each sample contained. To quantify the absolute abundance of each unique TCRbeta CDR3 rearrangement, sequence reads were collapsed and filtered. For each sample, productive Simpson clonality was calculated by taking the square root of Simpson's diversity index across productive rearrangements. As stored in TCRdb, this immuneACCESS dataset retains in-frame rearrangements with V and J assigned. A fraction of the clones does not appear; measured against another copy, unresolved V genes explain less than half of the discrepancy, and the remainder lacks a known reason. That table gives V, J and clone size, and the DNA gave D and trimming. This sample is represented by 180,000 or so clones; about 88% of them were singletons. Jointly, the top ten make up 0.99% of the sample.

Collaborating institutions collected whole blood in K2EDTA tubes following their own protocols. For TCRbeta analysis, collaborator samples were shipped as frozen whole blood, as isolated PBMCs, or as DNA extracted from either sample type. The V and J segments used are TRBV28 and TRBJ2-4, with the D gene not clear enough to name. This receptor was obtained from a man between 18 and 29 years old with acute or convalescent COVID-19. Sequenced material: peripheral blood. The DNA is TGTGCCAGCAGTTCGACTTTAGCCAAAAACATTCAGTACTTC. It translates as CASSSTLAKNIQYF.